This TCR beta chain is drawn from a study of CD8+CD57+ T cells in acquired aplastic anemia. Those patients picked for sequencing had displayed CD8+CD57+ cell expansion on flow cytometry. CDR3 length: 13 amino acids. The germline CDR1 and CDR2 sequences are MGHRA and YSYEKL. On this clonotype: A much larger clone differs from this one at a single base, so this may be a read error.

Profiling that covered TCR beta VDJ and CDR3 relied on genomic DNA as its template. Each CDR3 protein is one row after TCRdb ran MiXCR on the reads. The sample has about 150,000 distinct CDR3 sequences; about 48% are singletons. This chain joins TRBV4-1 and TRBJ1-1; D is unclear. The sequenced material came from sorted CD4+, CD8+, or CD8+CD57+ T cells (not recorded which) from PBMCs. This sequence was found in a human donor with aplastic anemia. CDR3 amino acids: CASSQVQRLYLSF. The DNA for the CDR3 is TGCGCCAGCAGCCAGGTACAACGCCTTTACCTATCATTT.